Following are 14 T cell receptor beta chains from one sample sequenced in a study of blood T cell repertoires in COVID-19. Sequenced by immunoSEQ multiplex PCR; TCRdb stores in-frame clones only, minus some. The sample contains 65,000 to 80,000 clones, about 92% of which appear only once. The specimen sequenced was peripheral blood. The source is a human donor in a cohort sampled during active COVID-19.

The rearrangement joins TRBV2 to TRBJ1-1; the D is unclear. Trimming removed 7 bases at V and 5 bases at J, with 23 bases between. This CDR3 has 16 amino acids. Germline V gene data show CDR1 as SNHLY and CDR2 as FYNNEI. In nucleotides, the CDR3 is TGTGCCAGCATAAAGGGAGGAGAGGGCCAAGGGACTGAAGCTTTCTTT. As protein: CASIKGGEGQGTEAFF.

The chain couples TRBV5-4 to TRBJ2-3, with 10 bases matching TRBD2. CDR1 is SGHNT and CDR2 is YYREEE in the germline V gene (reference sequence). This CDR3 comprises 15 residues. The J segment lost 2 bases and the V segment lost 3 bases, leaving 3 bases of the junction unmatched. The CDR3 DNA sequence: TGTGCCAGCAGCTGGACTAGCGGCTCCACAGATACGCAGTATTTT. It yields the protein CASSWTSGSTDTQYF.

This clone was seen only a few times. J is TRBJ2-7 and V is TRBV30; D may be TRBD2 (5 bases). The V end lost 5 bases, the J end lost 3 bases, and 17 bases lay between the germline ends. Per the germline V gene, CDR1 is GTSNPN and CDR2 is SVGIG (reference sequence). This CDR3 region has 14 residues. This CDR3 is CAWGGDWNNYEQYF. The CDR3 nucleotides are TGTGCCTGGGGAGGTGACTGGAATAACTACGAGCAGTACTTC.

This clone was seen only once. V usage is TRBV9 and J usage is TRBJ2-4; the match to TRBD2 covers 9 bases. Per the germline V gene, CDR1 is SGDLS and CDR2 is YYNGEE. The length of the CDR3 is 16 residues. V lost 0 bases and J lost 15; bases outside the gene matches: 16. The CDR3 is CASSVVELAGSSKWYF. CDR3 in DNA: TGTGCCAGCAGCGTAGTAGAACTAGCGGGCTCGAGCAAATGGTACTTC.

The J gene is TRBJ2-4, the V gene TRBV4-3; TRBD2 aligns across 12 bases. V lost 0 bases, J lost 8 bases, and 8 bases stayed unmatched. This CDR3 is 17 amino acids long. Per germline, CDR1 LGHNA and CDR2 YSLEER. CDR3 amino acids: CASSQEGLTSGRDIQYF. The CDR3 nucleotides are TGCGCCAGCAGCCAAGAAGGCCTGACTAGCGGGAGAGACATTCAGTACTTC.

Turning to this clone: Sequence at one end of the junction differs from germline and may be a read error. The chain employs TRBV4-2 and TRBJ2-3; D may be TRBD2 (5 bases). The CDR3 sequence is 17 residues long. The germline gives CDR1 LGHNA, CDR2 YNFKEQ. CDR3 in amino acids: CASSKESRRSNTDTQYF. CDR3 bases: TGTGCCAGCAGCAAAGAAAGCAGGAGGTCAAACACAGATACGCAGTATTTT.

In its sample, this clone was seen once. The chain couples TRBV2 to TRBJ2-3, with 9 bases fitting TRBD1. The ends lost 6 bases at V and 1 base at J; junction bases unmatched: 2. Germline V gene data show CDR1 as SNHLY and CDR2 as FYNNEI. The CDR3 consists of 14 residues. The CDR3 sequence: CASSRDRGTDTQYF. CDR3 DNA sequence: TGTGCCAGCAGCCGGGACAGGGGCACAGATACGCAGTATTTT.

The chain combines TRBV13 with TRBJ2-7; 10 bases line up with TRBD1. Trimming cost V 4 bases and J 1 base; bases outside gene matches: 10. The CDR3 is 17 amino acids. The germline CDR1 and CDR2 sequences are PRHDT and FYEKMQ (reference sequence). The CDR3 DNA reads as TGTGCCAGCAGCTATCTCACCCGGGGACAGGGGTCCTACGAGCAGTACTTC. It yields the protein CASSYLTRGQGSYEQYF.

The chain recombines TRBV28 with TRBJ1-6; TRBD1 might be the D (6 bases). The CDR3 is made up of 15 amino acids. CDR1 MDHEN and CDR2 SYDVKM come from the germline V gene. V lost 6 bases to trimming and J lost 2 bases, with 11 bases between them. CDR3: CASSGGGPYNSPLHF. CDR3 DNA sequence: TGTGCCAGCAGCGGGGGGGGCCCCTATAATTCACCCCTCCACTTT. The full variable domain, in which reference TRBV28 and TRBJ1-6 provide the parts outside the CDR3, is DVKVTQSSRYLVKRTGEKVFLECVQDMDHENMFWYRQDPGLGLRLIYFSYDVKMKEKGDIPEGYSVSREKKERFSLILESASTNQTSMYLCASSGGGPYNSPLHFGNGTRLTVT.

The CDR3 reads CASTPPGQPGADTQYF. The CDR3 nucleotides are TGCGCCAGCACCCCTCCGGGACAGCCTGGGGCAGATACGCAGTATTTT. The chain recombines TRBV10-1 with TRBJ2-3, with TRBD1 matching 7 bases. J gave up 4 bases and V 7 bases, and 14 bases lay outside the gene matches. Looked up from germline, CDR1 is WNHNN and CDR2 is SYGVQD (reference sequence). CDR3 length: 16 residues.

V gene TRBV28 combines with J gene TRBJ2-7; D might be TRBD2 (5 bases). The V and J ends lost 3 bases and 2 bases respectively, with 14 bases between them. Looked up from germline, CDR1 is MDHEN and CDR2 is SYDVKM. This CDR3 comprises 15 residues. The CDR3 DNA follows: TGTGCCAGCAGTTTTTCGAGGGAGAACCCCTACGAGCAGTACTTC. This encodes CASSFSRENPYEQYF.

V is TRBV25-1 and J is TRBJ2-3, with 10 positions matching TRBD1. After removal of 5 bases from V and 1 base from J, the junction contained 9 bases not matched to a gene. The CDR3 loop spans 17 amino acids. Germline V lookup: CDR1 MGHDK, CDR2 SYGVNS. The DNA of the CDR3 is TGTGCCAGCAGTAAAGAATACGGGACAGGGGGCACAGATACGCAGTATTTT. It specifies CASSKEYGTGGTDTQYF.

The chain uses TRBV13 and TRBJ2-2; 8 nucleotides agree with TRBD2. The CDR3 has 18 residues. The germline V gene has CDR1 PRHDT and CDR2 FYEKMQ (reference sequence). J was trimmed by 2 bases and V by 0 bases; bases with no gene match: 8. CDR3 sequence reads: CASSLGGPGLVNTGELFF. The CDR3 nucleotides read TGTGCCAGCAGCTTAGGCGGACCGGGACTAGTAAACACCGGGGAGCTGTTTTTT. Together with reference TRBV13 and TRBJ2-2, the CDR3 gives the full variable domain: AAGVIQSPRHLIKEKRETATLKCYPIPRHDTVYWYQQGPGQDPQFLISFYEKMQSDKGSIPDRFSAQQFSDYHSELNMSSLELGDSALYFCASSLGGPGLVNTGELFFGEGSRLTVL.

This clone was counted between two and nine times. The chain has TRBV12-3 or TRBV12-4 and TRBJ2-1, with 8 bases identical to TRBD2. CDR3 length: 13 residues. The J segment lost 4 bases and the V segment lost 6 bases, leaving 2 bases of the junction unmatched. The CDR3 DNA sequence: TGTGCCAGCAGCATAGCGGGGTACAATGAGCAGTTCTTC. This gives the protein CASSIAGYNEQFF.